Presented here are 29 T cell receptor beta chains from one specimen sequenced in a study of CD8 T cells in Susac syndrome. Reverse transcription of roughly 0.45 to 1 ug RNA was carried out with random hexamers. Using its own MiXCR run on the immunoSEQ multiplex PCR reads, TCRdb lists one record per CDR3 protein. Of 180,000 or so distinct CDR3 sequences listed, nearly 95% were seen once; the top ten hold just under 0.095%. The sequenced sample was CD4+ T cells from PBMCs. The receptors here all came from a human donor with multiple sclerosis.

The chain links TRBV24-1 to TRBJ2-5, with 8 positions matching TRBD2. Trimming at V came to 5 bases and at J to 2 bases, leaving 6 bases not matched to a gene. The V gene's germline CDR1 is KGHDR and CDR2 SFDVKD. There are 15 residues in the CDR3. The CDR3 sequence: CATSVASGGQETQYF. CDR3 DNA sequence: TGTGCCACCAGTGTGGCCAGCGGGGGTCAAGAGACCCAGTACTTC.

The chain has TRBV30 and TRBJ2-5, with 11 bases fitting TRBD1. The CDR3 runs to 15 residues. From germline, CDR1 is GTSNPN and CDR2 SVGIG (reference sequence). The J segment lost 4 bases and the V segment lost 3 bases, leaving 7 bases of the junction unmatched. The CDR3 region is CAWRDGQGARETQYF. The CDR3 region has the DNA TGTGCCTGGAGGGATGGACAGGGGGCAAGAGAGACCCAGTACTTC.

The chain couples TRBV7-2 to TRBJ1-5; D call uncertain. The ends were cut back, 2 bases at V and 2 bases at J, with 10 bases in the middle. The CDR3 is 15 amino acids. Germline V gene data show CDR1 as SGHTA and CDR2 as FQGNSA. CDR3 DNA sequence: TGTGCCAGCAGCTTAAGAGCCGGGCGCAATCAGCCCCAGCATTTT. Its translation: CASSLRAGRNQPQHF.

The genes are TRBV29-1 and TRBJ2-3, with TRBD1 identical over 9 bases. Trimming removed 7 bases from V and 0 bases from J; junction bases left unmatched: 2. Germline loops: CDR1 SQVTM, CDR2 ANQGSEA. The CDR3 runs 13 residues. The CDR3 spells CSAGQGSTDTQYF. DNA of the CDR3: TGCAGCGCCGGACAGGGGAGCACAGATACGCAGTATTTT.

V and J are TRBV30 and TRBJ2-2, with D possibly being TRBD2 (6 bases). The CDR3 has 16 amino acids. V lost 3 bases to trimming and J lost 3 bases, with 17 bases between them. CDR1 is GTSNPN and CDR2 is SVGIG in the germline V gene (reference sequence). The CDR3 DNA follows: TGTGCCTGGAGGCCGGGACTCCGAATGGACACCGGGGAGCTGTTTTTT. It yields the protein CAWRPGLRMDTGELFF.

The chain is built from TRBV30 and TRBJ1-1; the D gene is possibly TRBD1 (5 bases). V was clipped by 0 bases and J by 5 bases, with 13 bases between them. Germline CDR1 and CDR2: GTSNPN and SVGIG (reference sequence). The CDR3 spans 14 residues. This CDR3 is CAWSVRGWGTEAFF. In DNA form, the CDR3 reads TGTGCCTGGAGTGTAAGAGGGTGGGGGACTGAAGCTTTCTTT.

This rearrangement joins TRBV6-1 to TRBJ2-1; 7 nucleotides agree with TRBD2. The V segment lost 5 bases and the J segment 6 bases; nucleotides outside the gene matches: 16. Germline V gene sequence: CDR1 MNHNS, CDR2 SASEGT. The CDR3 length is 17 residues. The CDR3 is CASSPGGSGGGSNEQFF. In DNA form, the CDR3 reads TGTGCCAGCAGTCCCGGCGGTTCGGGGGGAGGAAGCAATGAGCAGTTCTTC.

The chain couples TRBV30 to TRBJ2-3; the D is unclear. The CDR3 runs to 11 residues. V lost 5 bases and J 1 base, leaving 4 bases between the germline ends. Germline CDR1 GTSNPN, CDR2 SVGIG (reference sequence). The CDR3 DNA follows: TGTGCCTGGGGAGGCACAGATACGCAGTATTTT. Amino acids: CAWGGTDTQYF.

This chain joins TRBV3-1 and TRBJ1-4; no definite D call. CDR1 is LGHDT, CDR2 YNNKEL, per germline (reference sequence). V was shortened by 4 bases and J by 8 bases, with 17 bases between the two germline ends. This CDR3 region has 15 residues. The CDR3 region is CASSLRAPLGEKLFF. The CDR3 nucleotides are TGTGCCAGCAGCCTCCGGGCCCCACTCGGCGAAAAACTGTTTTTT.

The genes are TRBV6-2 or TRBV6-3 and TRBJ2-4; D unresolved. V shed 4 bases and J shed 7 bases, with 8 bases lying between them. The germline gives CDR1 MNHEY, CDR2 SVGEGT. The CDR3 spans 12 residues. This chain's CDR3 is CASSFRGNIQYF. CDR3 sequence (DNA): TGTGCCAGCAGTTTTAGAGGCAACATTCAGTACTTC.

The J gene is TRBJ2-7, the V gene TRBV29-1; a possible D gene is TRBD1 (5 bases). Germline V gene lookup returns CDR1 SQVTM and CDR2 ANQGSEA. V was cut by 7 bases and J by 0 bases, with 13 bases left in between. The CDR3 runs to 13 residues. This CDR3 is CSGKTGSSYEQYF. The CDR3 DNA reads as TGCAGCGGTAAAACAGGTTCCTCCTACGAGCAGTACTTC.

The chain joins TRBV27 to TRBJ1-2; 8 positions agree with TRBD1. V was clipped by 4 bases and J by 5 bases; unmatched bases: 6. The CDR3 spans 14 residues. The germline V gene encodes CDR1 MNHEY and CDR2 SMNVEV (reference sequence). This CDR3 is CASSSQGAPYGYTF. CDR3 sequence (DNA): TGTGCCAGCAGTTCGCAGGGGGCACCATATGGCTACACCTTC.

The chain links TRBV7-3 to TRBJ1-1; TRBD1 agrees at 7 bases. From germline, CDR1 is SGHTA and CDR2 FQGTGA. The ends lost 4 bases at V and 3 bases at J; junction bases unmatched: 2. The CDR3 loop spans 13 amino acids. The CDR3 region is CASSSDRDTEAFF. CDR3 nucleotide sequence: TGTGCCAGCAGCTCCGACAGGGACACTGAAGCTTTCTTT.

This clonotype was recorded only once. V usage is TRBV6-6 and J usage is TRBJ1-5, with a tentative D call TRBD1 (5 bases). CDR1 and CDR2 from the germline V gene are MNHNY and SVGAGI (reference sequence). The V end was cut by 2 bases, the J end by 5 bases, with 7 bases between. The length of the CDR3 is 13 residues. CDR3 sequence (DNA): TGTGCCAGCAGTTACGGGACCGATCAGCCCCAGCATTTT. Translation: CASSYGTDQPQHF.

The chain combines TRBV7-3 with TRBJ2-3; 8 bases match TRBD1. Looked up from germline, CDR1 is SGHTA and CDR2 is FQGTGA. CDR3 size: 15 residues. V gave up 4 bases and J gave up 0 bases; unmatched junction bases: 3. DNA of the CDR3: TGTGCCAGCAGCTCAGGGGGCCCGAGCACAGATACGCAGTATTTT. The encoded protein is CASSSGGPSTDTQYF.

The table lists this clonotype with a few counts. The chain links TRBV20-1 to TRBJ2-7, with 8 bases fitting TRBD1. The CDR3 sequence is 13 residues long. The J segment lost 2 bases and the V segment lost 7 bases, leaving 7 bases of the junction unmatched. Germline V lookup: CDR1 DFQATT, CDR2 SNEGSKA (reference sequence). This CDR3 reads CSVIQGATYEQYF. The CDR3 DNA reads TGCAGTGTGATCCAGGGGGCGACCTACGAGCAGTACTTC.

The CDR3 sequence is CASSRARGDIQYF. The DNA for the CDR3 is TGTGCCAGCAGCCGGGCCCGGGGCGACATTCAGTACTTC. This chain joins TRBV3-1 and TRBJ2-4, with D perhaps TRBD1 or TRBD2 (5 bases each). In germline, CDR1 is LGHDT, CDR2 YNNKEL (reference sequence). The CDR3 totals 13 residues. Trimming cost V 4 bases and J 8 bases, with 12 bases left between them.

The chain has TRBV20-1 and TRBJ2-1; TRBD2 agrees at 16 bases. Germline assignment: CDR1 DFQATT and CDR2 SNEGSKA (reference sequence). This CDR3 comprises 17 residues. V was clipped by 3 bases and J by 5 bases; unmatched bases: 7. In DNA, the CDR3 is TGCAGTGCTAGGATTCCGGGACTAGCGGGAGGGGACAATGAGCAGTTCTTC. This gives the protein CSARIPGLAGGDNEQFF.

The gene calls are TRBV7-8 and TRBJ2-3; weak D call: TRBD2 (5 bases). V was clipped by 7 bases and J by 0 bases, with 11 bases between them. Germline V lookup: CDR1 SGHVS, CDR2 FQNEAQ. The CDR3 extends over 14 amino acids. CDR3 nucleotide sequence: TGTGCCAGCACGACCTGGACTAGCACAGATACGCAGTATTTT. It codes for CASTTWTSTDTQYF. The variable domain in full, completed from reference TRBV7-8 and TRBJ2-3, reads GAGVSQSPRYKVAKRGQDVALRCDPISGHVSLFWYQQALGQGPEFLTYFQNEAQLDKSGLPSDRFFAERPEGSVSTLKIQRTQQEDSAVYLCASTTWTSTDTQYFGPGTRLTVL.

J is TRBJ1-2 and V is TRBV14; TRBD1 is a possible D gene (5 bases). The V gene lost 2 bases and the J gene lost 8 bases, with 12 bases spanning the gap. This CDR3 has 13 amino acids. Per germline, CDR1 SGHDN and CDR2 FVKESK. CDR3 in DNA: TGTGCCAGCAGCCAAACTAGGGGAAGAGGCTACACCTTC. It yields the protein CASSQTRGRGYTF.

This clonotype was counted once. The chain has TRBV27 and TRBJ2-4; 7 bases agree with TRBD1. The CDR3 is made up of 14 amino acids. CDR1 MNHEY and CDR2 SMNVEV come from the germline V gene (reference sequence). The V gene end was trimmed by 6 bases and the J gene end by 2 bases; junction bases not matched to a gene: 4. The CDR3 DNA sequence: TGTGCCAGCAGGGCAGGGGGAACCAAAAACATTCAGTACTTC. It is translated as CASRAGGTKNIQYF.

This clonotype has only one observation. The CDR3 DNA follows: TGTGCCAGCAGTTACCGGGGGGCGAATCAGCCCCAGCATTTT. Residues: CASSYRGANQPQHF. This chain joins TRBV27 and TRBJ1-5, with TRBD1 as a possible D gene (6 bases). Trimming removed 4 bases at V and 4 bases at J, with 11 bases between. This CDR3 has 14 residues. The germline V gene encodes CDR1 MNHEY and CDR2 SMNVEV (reference sequence).

This chain connects TRBV20-1 to TRBJ1-2, with 8 bases aligning to TRBD1. Germline CDR1 and CDR2: DFQATT and SNEGSKA (reference sequence). V lost 6 bases, J lost 9 bases, and 3 bases stayed unmatched. The CDR3 totals 10 residues. The CDR3 nucleotides read TGCAGTGCCGGACAGGGTAGCTACACCTTC. Amino acids: CSAGQGSYTF.

The V call is TRBV29-1, the J call TRBJ2-3, with D possibly TRBD2 on 5 matching bases. CDR3 length equals 13 residues. With 6 bases removed from V and 1 base from J, the gap between germline ends came to 11 bases. CDR1 is SQVTM and CDR2 is ANQGSEA in the germline V gene. The CDR3 reads CSVNIGGTDTQYF. CDR3 coding DNA: TGCAGCGTGAACATCGGGGGCACAGATACGCAGTATTTT.

The chain recombines TRBV10-3 with TRBJ1-2, with a weak D call TRBD1 (5 bases). V dropped 4 bases and J dropped 4 bases, with 7 bases sitting between them. This CDR3 spans 12 amino acids. Germline values: CDR1 ENHRY, CDR2 SYGVKD. CDR3 sequence (DNA): TGTGCCATCAGTGCCGGGGCCTATGGCTACACCTTC. This codes for CAISAGAYGYTF.

The sample holds one count of this clonotype. J is TRBJ2-1 and V is TRBV20-1; 10 bases agree with TRBD1. The germline V gene encodes CDR1 DFQATT and CDR2 SNEGSKA (reference sequence). With 7 bases clipped from V and 6 bases from J, the junction kept 6 bases outside the gene matches. The CDR3 is made up of 13 amino acids. The CDR3 DNA reads TGCAGTGTTATTGACAGGGGGCTCAATGAGCAGTTCTTC. Translation: CSVIDRGLNEQFF.

The chain employs TRBV5-1 and TRBJ1-2; no definite D call. The CDR3 extends over 14 amino acids. Germline loops: CDR1 SGHRS, CDR2 YFSETQ. V was trimmed by 0 bases and J by 8 bases, leaving 14 bases between them. CDR3 sequence (DNA): TGCGCCAGCAGCTTGGGACTGGGCGACAACGGCTACACCTTC. The encoded protein is CASSLGLGDNGYTF. Complete variable domain (other parts from reference TRBV5-1 and TRBJ1-2): KAGVTQTPRYLIKTRGQQVTLSCSPISGHRSVSWYQQTPGQGLQFLFEYFSETQRNKGNFPGRFSGRQFSNSRSEMNVSTLELGDSALYLCASSLGLGDNGYTFGSGTRLTVV.

The rearrangement joins TRBV3-1 to TRBJ2-7; maybe TRBD1 (5 bases). Germline values: CDR1 LGHDT, CDR2 YNNKEL (reference sequence). V dropped 4 bases and J dropped 4 bases, with 14 bases sitting between them. This CDR3 comprises 14 residues. The CDR3 sequence: CASSPRTGPYEQYF. The CDR3 DNA sequence: TGTGCCAGCAGCCCTCGCACAGGTCCGTACGAGCAGTACTTC.

This clonotype was seen a few times. The chain links TRBV18 to TRBJ1-3; D remains ambiguous. There are 14 residues in the CDR3. CDR1 and CDR2 from the germline V gene are KGHSH and LQKENI. The germline V and J ends were trimmed by 3 bases and 0 bases, with 6 bases remaining between them. The CDR3 reads CASSPTDSGNTIYF. DNA of the CDR3: TGTGCCAGCTCACCCACAGACTCTGGAAACACCATATATTTT.